Below, 16 T cell receptor beta chains from the same sample are listed, as sequenced in a study of naive and memory T cell subsets. An equimolar mix of two oligonucleotides served as the beta constant-region primer for TRBC1 and TRBC2. Four rounds of PCR amplified the ligated cDNA using nested alpha and beta constant-region primers plus SP2. TCRdb independently ran MiXCR on the UMI-ligation and nested PCR reads; one entry per CDR3 protein. The table lists 95,000 to 150,000 distinct CDR3 sequences, 35% to 40% of them singletons. Sequenced sample: central memory CD4+ T cells from blood. Receptor source: a human donor in good health.

The chain has TRBV7-9 and TRBJ2-3, with D perhaps TRBD1 (5 bases). The CDR3 contains 16 residues. Germline V CDR1 and CDR2: SEHNR, FQNEAQ (reference sequence). Trimming pared 4 bases from V and 2 bases from J, leaving 16 bases between. CDR3: CASSSVQDRYTDTQYF. CDR3 sequence (DNA): TGTGCCAGCAGCTCAGTACAGGATCGGTACACAGATACGCAGTATTTT.

This clonotype was seen a handful of times. This chain links TRBV28 with TRBJ2-7; 8 bases fit TRBD1. Germline V CDR1 and CDR2: MDHEN, SYDVKM. CDR3 length: 16 amino acids. The junction had 12 bases not matched to a gene; V was cut back by 3 bases and J by 5 bases. CDR3 residues: CASSLLRAGGFHEQYF. The CDR3 DNA reads as TGTGCCAGCAGTTTGTTAAGGGCAGGGGGCTTCCACGAGCAGTACTTC. Supplemented by reference TRBV28 and TRBJ2-7, the full variable domain reads DVKVTQSSRYLVKRTGEKVFLECVQDMDHENMFWYRQDPGLGLRLIYFSYDVKMKEKGDIPEGYSVSREKKERFSLILESASTNQTSMYLCASSLLRAGGFHEQYFGPGTRLTVT.

The chain combines TRBV5-4 with TRBJ2-7; 12 bases map to TRBD2. The CDR3 runs 15 residues. Germline V gene sequence: CDR1 SGHNT, CDR2 YYREEE (reference sequence). J gave up 4 bases and V 4 bases, and 6 bases lay outside the gene matches. CDR3 DNA: TGTGCCAGCAGCGCAGGACTAGCGGGACTTTACGAGCAGTACTTC. This translates into CASSAGLAGLYEQYF.

The sample holds one count of this clonotype. The genes are TRBV20-1 and TRBJ2-3; the D is unclear. Per the germline V gene, CDR1 is DFQATT and CDR2 is SNEGSKA (reference sequence). The V end was cut by 3 bases, the J end by 6 bases, with 7 bases between. The CDR3 contains 11 residues. In nucleotides, the CDR3 is TGCAGTGCTAGTCACGGGGATACGCAGTATTTT. Its translation is CSASHGDTQYF.

This clonotype came up a few times. The chain has TRBV20-1 and TRBJ1-1, with D unresolved. The length of the CDR3 is 14 residues. CDR1 and CDR2 from the germline V gene are DFQATT and SNEGSKA (reference sequence). The CDR3 spells CRASREGLNTEAFF. In DNA, the CDR3 is TGCAGGGCGTCGCGGGAGGGTTTGAACACTGAAGCTTTCTTT.

The chain employs TRBV18 and TRBJ1-6, with a weak D call TRBD1 (5 bases). This CDR3 has 16 amino acids. V lost 4 bases to trimming and J lost 5 bases, with 15 bases between them. The germline gives CDR1 KGHSH, CDR2 LQKENI. The CDR3 DNA sequence: TGTGCCAGCTCACGGGACGCGAAAAGCCATAATTCACCCCTCCACTTT. Translated: CASSRDAKSHNSPLHF.

This clonotype was counted between two and nine times. CDR3 coding DNA: TGTGCCAGCAGCTTGCGGAGCCTCTCGTCTTCGGATACGCAGTATTTT. Its protein is CASSLRSLSSSDTQYF. The chain employs TRBV7-2 and TRBJ2-3; D uncertain. The CDR3 runs 16 residues. The V gene lost 3 bases and the J gene lost 6 bases, with 19 bases spanning the gap. Germline lookup yields CDR1 SGHTA and CDR2 FQGNSA.

This clonotype was counted many times. The chain joins TRBV29-1 to TRBJ2-3; no clear D. The CDR3 is 13 residues long. Germline V gene sequence: CDR1 SQVTM, CDR2 ANQGSEA. The ends were cut back, 2 bases at V and 2 bases at J, with 8 bases in the middle. The CDR3 DNA sequence: TGCAGCGTTGAACGGAGATACACAGATACGCAGTATTTT. As protein: CSVERRYTDTQYF.

The chain couples TRBV7-8 to TRBJ1-3, with a tentative D call TRBD1 (5 bases). The germline V and J ends were trimmed by 5 bases and 2 bases, with 13 bases remaining between them. CDR3 length: 15 residues. CDR1 is SGHVS, CDR2 FQNEAQ, per germline. Here the CDR3 DNA reads TGTGCCAGCAGCCCCCCGGAAGGGGCTGGAAACACCATATATTTT. It translates to CASSPPEGAGNTIYF.

This clonotype came up once. The genes are TRBV7-8 and TRBJ2-7, with TRBD2 identical over 12 bases. This CDR3 region has 17 residues. With V trimmed by 3 bases and J by 2 bases, 8 bases remained unmatched. CDR1 is SGHVS and CDR2 is FQNEAQ in the germline V gene. CDR3 region: CASSLGRTSGRPYEQYF. CDR3 in DNA: TGTGCCAGCAGCTTGGGGAGAACTAGCGGGAGGCCCTACGAGCAGTACTTC.

The sample holds a few counts of this clonotype. V usage is TRBV6-2 or TRBV6-3 and J usage is TRBJ2-6; tentative D call: TRBD1 (6 bases). This CDR3 spans 15 amino acids. Germline V gives CDR1 MNHEY, CDR2 SVGEGT. V lost 5 bases and J 2 bases, leaving 10 bases between the germline ends. CDR3 coding DNA: TGTGCCAGCAGTGCACAGGGAACTGGGGCCAACGTCCTGACTTTC. It is translated as CASSAQGTGANVLTF.

The chain is built from TRBV6-1 and TRBJ2-5; no clear D. The germline V gene has CDR1 MNHNS and CDR2 SASEGT. CDR3 length equals 15 residues. Deletions cut 4 bases from V and 1 base from J, with 13 bases between. The CDR3 region is CASSVPAQPQETQYF. The CDR3 region has the DNA TGTGCCAGCAGTGTGCCAGCCCAGCCCCAAGAGACCCAGTACTTC.

CDR3 in DNA: TGCAGTGCTATTAGGGGTACAGGGATACGAAACTACGAGCAGTACTTC. Its protein is CSAIRGTGIRNYEQYF. V and J are TRBV20-1 and TRBJ2-7, with a tentative D call TRBD1 (6 bases). Germline loops: CDR1 DFQATT, CDR2 SNEGSKA (reference sequence). V dropped 4 bases and J dropped 3 bases, with 22 bases sitting between them. CDR3 length equals 16 residues.

This chain links TRBV19 with TRBJ2-4; 14 bases agree with TRBD2. CDR1 is LNHDA, CDR2 SQIVND, per germline (reference sequence). This CDR3 is built from 19 residues. V was clipped by 7 bases and J by 0 bases; unmatched bases: 11. The CDR3 sequence: CASTTSGTSGSRAKNIQYF. The CDR3 bases are TGTGCCAGTACCACAAGTGGGACTAGCGGGAGTCGAGCCAAAAACATTCAGTACTTC.

This clonotype has a handful of counts. The rearrangement uses TRBV20-1 and TRBJ1-1, with unresolved D. Trimming took off 6 bases at V and 4 bases at J, with 12 bases between the two ends. CDR3 length equals 12 residues. Germline lookup yields CDR1 DFQATT and CDR2 SNEGSKA (reference sequence). The CDR3 loop is CSAQVGGTEAFF. The CDR3 coding sequence is TGCAGTGCGCAAGTAGGAGGCACTGAAGCTTTCTTT.

CDR3 region: CASSQDPGLRTEAFF. The CDR3 DNA sequence: TGCGCCAGCAGCCAAGATCCAGGGTTGAGGACTGAAGCTTTCTTT. The gene calls are TRBV4-1 and TRBJ1-1; maybe TRBD1 (5 bases). This CDR3 has 15 residues. V lost 0 bases to trimming and J lost 5 bases, with 13 bases between them. Germline CDR1 is MGHRA and CDR2 is YSYEKL.